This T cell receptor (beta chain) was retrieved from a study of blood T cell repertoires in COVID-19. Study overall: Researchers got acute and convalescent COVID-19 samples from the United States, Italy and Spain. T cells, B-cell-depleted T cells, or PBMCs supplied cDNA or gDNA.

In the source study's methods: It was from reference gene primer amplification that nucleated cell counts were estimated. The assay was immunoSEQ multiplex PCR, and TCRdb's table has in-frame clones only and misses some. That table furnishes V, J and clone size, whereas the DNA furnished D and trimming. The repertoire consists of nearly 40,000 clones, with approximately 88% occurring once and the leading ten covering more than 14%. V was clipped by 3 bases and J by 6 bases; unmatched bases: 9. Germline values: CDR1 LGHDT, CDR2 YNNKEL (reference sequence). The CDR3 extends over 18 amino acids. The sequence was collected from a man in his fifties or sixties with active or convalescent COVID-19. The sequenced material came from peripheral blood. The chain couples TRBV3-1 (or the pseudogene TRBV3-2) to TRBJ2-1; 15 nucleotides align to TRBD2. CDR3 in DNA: TGTGCCAGCAGCCAGCGCGCCGGGACTAGCGGGGGGCTCAATGAGCAGTTCTTC. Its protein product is CASSQRAGTSGGLNEQFF.